The T cell receptor (beta chain) under discussion was sequenced for a study of cytomegalovirus exposure and HLA in healthy donors. Study-wide background: The same platform was used for the 120 validation repertoires and the 650 to 800 first-cohort repertoires, a later analysis reported. Study-level results: Researchers counted 180 or so TCR beta chains as cytomegalovirus-associated.

For this clone: The target antigen is unknown.

TCRdb keeps only in-frame clones here, not all; method: immunoSEQ multiplex PCR. The data show roughly 250,000 clones, 85% to 90% seen once. This CDR3 spans 11 amino acids. Germline CDR1 and CDR2: SEHNR and FQNEAQ (reference sequence). Trimming at V came to 5 bases and at J to 12 bases, leaving 4 bases not matched to a gene. The rearrangement joins TRBV7-9 to TRBJ2-1, with TRBD1 matching 7 bases. Sequenced input: PBMCs. The sequence came from a man between 18 and 35 years old in good health and CMV-seronegative. The CDR3 DNA reads as TGTGCCAGCAGCACCCGGACAGGGCAGTTCTTC. This sequence encodes CASSTRTGQFF. Full variable domain (outside the CDR3, taken from reference TRBV7-9 and TRBJ2-1): DTGVSQNPRHKITKRGQNVTFRCDPISEHNRLYWYRQTLGQGPEFLTYFQNEAQLEKSRLLSDRFSAERPKGSFSTLEIQRTEQGDSAMYLCASSTRTGQFFGPGTRLTVL.